The following is a T cell receptor beta chain sequence with its context. The CDR3 length is 18 residues. V was shortened by 2 bases and J by 2 bases, with 21 bases between the two germline ends. CDR1 and CDR2 from the germline V gene are SNHLY and FYNNEI. Original methodology: Reference gene primers were amplified, and this amplification served to estimate nucleated cell counts. Assay: immunoSEQ multiplex PCR; the TCRdb copy retains only in-frame clones and omits some. Clone size and the V and J calls come from that table; the DNA yielded D and trimming. The sample holds a few hundred thousand clones, 65% to 90% seen once. This sample stems from a study of blood T cell repertoires in COVID-19. About the study: The samples span acute and convalescent COVID-19 from the United States, Italy and Spain.

The material sequenced was peripheral blood. The receptor was derived from a human donor in a cohort sampled during active COVID-19. The rearrangement uses TRBV2 and TRBJ1-1, with D uncertain. CDR3: CASSESLGGRGINTEAFF. The DNA of the CDR3 is TGTGCCAGCAGTGAATCCCTAGGCGGCAGAGGAATAAACACTGAAGCTTTCTTT.